The 19 T cell receptor beta chains below come from one sample, sequenced in a study of HIV-infected children after antiretroviral therapy interruption. Unique molecular identifiers were included in an RNA-based 3' RACE TCR library. TCRdb processed the 3' RACE reads anew with MiXCR; each CDR3 protein has one entry. The table shows several thousand distinct CDR3 sequences, with roughly 15% occurring only once. Treatment meaning: PENTA 11 planned treatment interruption arm or continuous ART arm. The source material was CD45RO+ CD8+ T cells from PBMCs, pooled from several time points, sampled from a donor given antiretroviral therapy, either interrupted or continuous. The sample's subset: memory CD8+ CD45RO+ CD45RA- T cells. These receptors all come from a pool of human donors with HIV.

This clonotype came up many times. The J gene is TRBJ1-2, the V gene TRBV10-3; D is unclear. The germline V gene encodes CDR1 ENHRY and CDR2 SYGVKD. V lost 7 bases to trimming and J lost 6 bases, with 9 bases between them. This CDR3 contains 11 residues. CDR3 sequence: CAITSSDGYTF. CDR3 DNA sequence: TGTGCCATCACCTCCTCCGATGGCTACACCTTC.

By share, this clonotype ranks as medium-sized. The chain has TRBV12-3 or TRBV12-4 and TRBJ1-5; 10 bases fit TRBD1. The CDR3 consists of 16 residues. Unmatched junction bases numbered 7, after V lost 3 bases and J lost 5 bases. CDR3 in amino acids: CASSFRDRGLHQPQHF. The CDR3 DNA reads TGTGCCAGCAGTTTTAGGGACAGGGGCCTGCATCAGCCCCAGCATTTT.

The sample holds many counts of this clonotype. At one end, the junction sequence differs from germline, possibly due to a read error. The genes are TRBV15 and TRBJ1-2; 8 bases are a match to TRBD1. Germline lookup yields CDR1 LNHNV and CDR2 YYDKDF (reference sequence). The CDR3 sequence is 15 residues long. Here the CDR3 DNA reads TGTGCCACCAGGAGAGATCAGGGGGCGGTTGATGGCTACACCTTC. This codes for CATRRDQGAVDGYTF.

Sample share makes this clonotype medium-sized (0.01 to 0.1%). The gene calls are TRBV20-1 and TRBJ1-1; D call uncertain. Deletions cut 1 base from V and 1 base from J, with 10 bases between. Germline loops: CDR1 DFQATT, CDR2 SNEGSKA (reference sequence). This CDR3 is built from 14 residues. The CDR3 DNA sequence: TGCAGTGCTAGAGTCGTTTCAGGGAACACTGAAGCTTTCTTT. It yields the protein CSARVVSGNTEAFF.

This clonotype is medium-sized by share. The DNA for the CDR3 is TGTGCCAGTAGTATACCCGGCTGGGGTGATCAGCCCCAGCATTTT. Translating gives CASSIPGWGDQPQHF. The V and J genes are TRBV19 and TRBJ1-5; the D is unclear. Trimming took 2 bases from V and 5 from J, leaving 13 bases between them. The germline CDR1 and CDR2 sequences are LNHDA and SQIVND (reference sequence). The CDR3 extends over 15 amino acids. Filled out from reference TRBV19 and TRBJ1-5, the complete variable domain reads DGGITQSPKYLFRKEGQNVTLSCEQNLNHDAMYWYRQDPGQGLRLIYYSQIVNDFQKGDIAEGYSVSREKKESFPLTVTSAQKNPTAFYLCASSIPGWGDQPQHFGDGTRLSIL.

This clonotype was counted at least ten times. The chain combines TRBV27 with TRBJ1-5, with D perhaps TRBD1 (5 bases). V lost 1 base and J 4 bases, leaving 5 bases between the germline ends. The CDR3 spans 13 residues. Germline lookup yields CDR1 MNHEY and CDR2 SMNVEV (reference sequence). The CDR3, as DNA: TGTGCCAGCAGTTTATGGGGGAATCAGCCCCAGCATTTT. Its protein product is CASSLWGNQPQHF.

This clonotype has ten or more counts. This chain links TRBV12-5 with TRBJ2-7; possibly TRBD2 for D (5 bases). V lost 6 bases to trimming and J lost 3 bases, with 9 bases between them. CDR3 length: 12 amino acids. The germline gives CDR1 LGHNT, CDR2 FRNRAP. This chain's CDR3 is CASGGSSYEQYF. The CDR3 DNA reads TGTGCTAGTGGGGGGAGTAGCTACGAGCAGTACTTC.

This clonotype was counted many times. The chain has TRBV7-2 and TRBJ1-1, with 9 bases that match TRBD1. The CDR3 has 18 residues. Germline CDR1 reads SGHTA; CDR2 reads FQGNSA. V was pared by 1 base and J by 0 bases, with 9 bases of the junction left unmatched. The CDR3 loop reads CASSLGSGQGLMNTEAFF. DNA for the CDR3: TGTGCCAGCAGCTTAGGTTCGGGACAGGGTCTAATGAACACTGAAGCTTTCTTT.

V is TRBV4-1 and J is TRBJ2-1; D unclear. V dropped 3 bases and J dropped 2 bases, with 11 bases sitting between them. Germline V CDR1 and CDR2: MGHRA, YSYEKL. The CDR3 runs to 15 residues. The CDR3 here is CASSQAPGTYNEQFF. CDR3 DNA sequence: TGCGCCAGCAGCCAGGCCCCTGGGACCTACAATGAGCAGTTCTTC.

This clonotype occurred a few times. The J gene is TRBJ2-7, the V gene TRBV14; 10 nucleotides match TRBD2. The CDR3 covers 18 residues. The V segment lost 2 bases and the J segment 5 bases; nucleotides outside the gene matches: 15. The V gene's germline CDR1 is SGHDN and CDR2 FVKESK. CDR3 region: CASSQRKSGRVRRDEQYF. The CDR3 DNA is TGTGCCAGCAGCCAACGCAAGAGCGGGAGGGTTAGGCGCGACGAGCAGTACTTC. The full variable domain, completed using reference TRBV14 and TRBJ2-7, is EAGVTQFPSHSVIEKGQTVTLRCDPISGHDNLYWYRRVMGKEIKFLLHFVKESKQDESGMPNNRFLAERTGGTYSTLKVQPAELEDSGVYFCASSQRKSGRVRRDEQYFGPGTRLTVT.

This clonotype has a count of ten or more. The chain joins TRBV28 to TRBJ2-1; TRBD2 might be the D (5 bases). This CDR3 is built from 13 residues. In germline, CDR1 is MDHEN, CDR2 SYDVKM. Trimming left V 5 bases short and J 9 bases short, with 14 bases between. In DNA, the CDR3 is TGTGCCAGCAGTATCGGGGTGAATGTTGAGCAGTTCTTC. As protein: CASSIGVNVEQFF.

Only a few counts were recorded for this clonotype. This chain connects TRBV18 to TRBJ1-1; 8 bases map to TRBD1. Looked up from germline, CDR1 is KGHSH and CDR2 is LQKENI. Trimming took 6 bases from V and 2 from J; bases not matched to a gene: 8. This CDR3 has 15 residues. This CDR3 reads CASSDGQGINTEAFF. CDR3 nucleotide sequence: TGTGCCAGCTCGGACGGACAGGGAATAAACACTGAAGCTTTCTTT.

This clonotype was seen ten or more times. The V gene is TRBV5-1, the J gene TRBJ2-5; D is undetermined. V was pared by 3 bases and J by 4 bases, with 13 bases between. The CDR3 is made up of 14 amino acids. Germline lookup yields CDR1 SGHRS and CDR2 YFSETQ. CDR3 in amino acids: CASSSYTYGETQYF. CDR3 sequence (DNA): TGCGCCAGCAGCTCCTACACTTACGGAGAGACCCAGTACTTC.

A word on this clonotype: The junction departs from germline at one end; a sequencing error may be responsible. The V and J genes are TRBV2 and TRBJ2-1; 9 bases match TRBD1. The CDR3 spans 16 residues. From germline, CDR1 is SNHLY and CDR2 FYNNEI. CDR3 DNA sequence: TGTTCCAGCAGGCGGACAGGGGCCCGCGGTCGGGATGAGCAGTTCTTC. The encoded protein is CSSRRTGARGRDEQFF.

This clonotype was observed many times. The chain has TRBV7-3 and TRBJ2-1; 13 bases are shared with TRBD2. The J segment lost 9 bases and the V segment lost 3 bases, leaving 8 bases of the junction unmatched. This CDR3 contains 16 residues. The germline V gene has CDR1 SGHTA and CDR2 FQGTGA. The CDR3 reads CASSFAGLAGVTEQFF. DNA of the CDR3: TGTGCCAGCAGCTTTGCAGGACTAGCGGGAGTAACTGAGCAGTTCTTC. Filled out from reference TRBV7-3 and TRBJ2-1, the complete variable domain reads GAGVSQTPSNKVTEKGKYVELRCDPISGHTALYWYRQSLGQGPEFLIYFQGTGAADDSGLPNDRFFAVRPEGSVSTLKIQRTERGDSAVYLCASSFAGLAGVTEQFFGPGTRLTVL.

This clonotype ranks as medium-sized. This sequence joins TRBV7-9 and TRBJ2-5, with TRBD1 identical over 12 bases. This CDR3 is built from 17 residues. Germline V gives CDR1 SEHNR, CDR2 FQNEAQ (reference sequence). After removal of 4 bases from V and 5 bases from J, the junction contained 11 bases not matched to a gene. The DNA of the CDR3 is TGTGCCAGCAGCTCCGTCCCCGGGACAGGGGGCTTCGAGACCCAGTACTTC. Its protein is CASSSVPGTGGFETQYF.

This clonotype was found many times. The V call is TRBV27, the J call TRBJ1-6, with D possibly TRBD1 on 5 matching bases. The V end was cut by 4 bases, the J end by 5 bases, with 21 bases between. CDR3 length: 18 residues. Germline V lookup: CDR1 MNHEY, CDR2 SMNVEV (reference sequence). The CDR3 sequence: CASSYQTRGYRNNSPLHF. The CDR3 region has the DNA TGTGCCAGCAGTTACCAGACCCGGGGTTACAGGAATAATTCACCCCTCCACTTT.

Judged by abundance, this clonotype is medium-sized (0.01 to 0.1%). The CDR3 region is CASSQGTAGYTF. The CDR3 region has the DNA TGCGCCAGCAGCCAAGGGACTGCAGGCTACACCTTC. The chain couples TRBV4-3 to TRBJ1-2, with D hard to call. CDR1 is LGHNA and CDR2 is YSLEER in the germline V gene. Trimming stripped 1 base from V and 8 bases from J, with 8 bases between. This CDR3 has 12 amino acids.

Ten or more counts support this clonotype. V is TRBV11-2 and J is TRBJ1-5; D perhaps matches TRBD1 (5 bases). There are 17 residues in the CDR3. The V end lost 4 bases, the J end lost 3 bases, and 19 bases lay between the germline ends. Germline V gives CDR1 SGHAT, CDR2 FQNNGV. CDR3 in DNA: TGTGCCAGCAGCTCCCGGTCCACAGGCGAGGCCAATCAGCCCCAGCATTTT. This gives the protein CASSSRSTGEANQPQHF.